The 3 T cell receptor beta chains in this list originate from one sample, sequenced in a study of T cells in Graves' hyperthyroidism and ophthalmopathy. Researchers took RNA transcripts and amplified the TCR beta CDR3 regions from them. Initially, a first-round RT-PCR of the TCR CDR3 employed the HTBI primer set. MiXCR, applied by TCRdb to the multiplex PCR reads, yields one record per CDR3 protein. Among hundreds of thousands of distinct CDR3 sequences, 22% were seen once, and the ten largest hold around 60%. The source material was blood. The source is a man aged 25-45 years with Graves' ophthalmopathy.

This chain uses TRBV18 with TRBJ1-5, with D maybe TRBD1 (5 bases). This CDR3 is 13 amino acids long. The ends were cut back, 3 bases at V and 9 bases at J, with 12 bases in the middle. From germline, CDR1 is KGHSH and CDR2 LQKENI. In DNA form, the CDR3 reads TGTGCCAGCTCACCGGAGAGGGGAGGGCCCCAGCATTTT. Its protein is CASSPERGGPQHF.

This clonotype was observed at least ten times. The J gene is TRBJ2-2, the V gene TRBV27; D might be TRBD1 (6 bases). Germline-derived CDR1 and CDR2 are MNHEY and SMNVEV (reference sequence). V was trimmed by 2 bases and J by 1 base, leaving 11 bases between them. The CDR3 covers 16 residues. CDR3 DNA sequence: TGTGCCAGCAGTTTACTCCAGGACAGGAACACCGGGGAGCTGTTTTTT. Protein: CASSLLQDRNTGELFF.

The CDR3 DNA is TGTGCCAGCAGTTTCCCGCCGACTAGCGGGAGCCTAGTGCAGTACTTC. Translated: CASSFPPTSGSLVQYF. The V and J genes are TRBV27 and TRBJ2-7, with 12 bases matching TRBD2. The V and J ends lost 3 bases and 9 bases, in that order; junction bases with no gene match: 12. The length of the CDR3 is 16 residues. The germline V gene has CDR1 MNHEY and CDR2 SMNVEV (reference sequence).